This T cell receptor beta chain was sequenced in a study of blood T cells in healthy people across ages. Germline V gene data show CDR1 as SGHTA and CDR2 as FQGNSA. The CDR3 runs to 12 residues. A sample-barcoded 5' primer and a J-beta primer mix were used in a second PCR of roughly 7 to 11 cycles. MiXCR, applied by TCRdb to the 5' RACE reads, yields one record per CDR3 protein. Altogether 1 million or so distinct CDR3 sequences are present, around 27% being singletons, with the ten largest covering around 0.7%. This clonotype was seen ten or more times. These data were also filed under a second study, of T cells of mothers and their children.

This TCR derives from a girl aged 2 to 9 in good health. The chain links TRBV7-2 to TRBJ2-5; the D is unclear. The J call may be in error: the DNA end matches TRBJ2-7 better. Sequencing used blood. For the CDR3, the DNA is TGTGCCAGCAGTTTTACTTCCTACGAGCAGTACTTC. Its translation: CASSFTSYEQYF.